Listed here are 8 T cell receptor beta chains from one sample, sequenced in a study of T cell responses to AZD1222 COVID-19 vaccine. Assay: immunoSEQ multiplex PCR; the TCRdb copy retains only in-frame clones and omits some. The sample lists 90,000 to 150,000 clones; 80% to 90% were seen once. The starting material was peripheral blood, obtained on day 0 of AZD1222 vaccination. These receptor sequences come from an adult in good health.

The gene calls are TRBV12-3 or TRBV12-4 and TRBJ2-7, with a possible D match to TRBD2 (6 bases). The CDR3 is 12 residues long. V lost 6 bases, J lost 3 bases, and 9 bases lay in between. The CDR3 protein is CASSRENYEQYF. The CDR3 coding sequence is TGTGCCAGCAGCCGGGAGAACTACGAGCAGTACTTC.

A word on this clone: The limits of the CDR3 on the DNA are not certain, so only TCRdb's listed CDR3 is given. The J gene is TRBJ2-7, the V gene TRBV4-3; the table's TRBD1 call for D was not verified on the DNA. The CDR3 numbers 14 amino acids, ends counted. The V gene's germline CDR1 is LGHNA and CDR2 YSLEER. CDR3 sequence reads: CASSQDWGQGAPRF.

The rearrangement uses TRBV4-1 and TRBJ2-3; D possibly matches TRBD1 or TRBD2 (5 bases each). Germline loops: CDR1 MGHRA, CDR2 YSYEKL. The ends were cut back, 0 bases at V and 2 bases at J, with 15 bases in the middle. The CDR3 sequence is 17 residues long. CDR3 coding DNA: TGCGCCAGCAGCCAAGATGGGACCCCACTACCCACAGATACGCAGTATTTT. Translated: CASSQDGTPLPTDTQYF.

This clone was seen a handful of times. Other nucleotide sequences from this sample produce the same CDR3. The chain combines TRBV18 with TRBJ1-5; no definite D call. Germline CDR1 and CDR2: KGHSH and LQKENI. The CDR3 is 12 amino acids. Trimming left V 3 bases short and J 0 bases short, with 0 bases between. CDR3 sequence (DNA): TGTGCCAGCTCACCTAGCAATCAGCCCCAGCATTTT. Its protein is CASSPSNQPQHF.

In this sample, this clone turned up once. V gene TRBV5-8 combines with J gene TRBJ1-3; 7 bases align to TRBD1. This CDR3 region has 15 residues. V shed 7 bases, J shed 4 bases, and the junction held 11 bases outside the gene matches. Looked up from germline, CDR1 is SGHTS and CDR2 is YDEGEE. CDR3 amino acids: CASALRRGLGNTIYF. CDR3 coding DNA: TGTGCCAGCGCGCTCCGGAGGGGGCTCGGAAACACCATATATTTT.

The chain employs TRBV6-6 and TRBJ1-3; tentatively, D is TRBD1 (5 bases). V shed 3 bases and J shed 8 bases, with 14 bases lying between them. CDR1 and CDR2 from the germline V gene are MNHNY and SVGAGI (reference sequence). The CDR3 runs to 14 residues. CDR3 in amino acids: CASSYTRGSDTIYF. The CDR3 DNA follows: TGTGCCAGCAGTTATACTCGGGGGTCAGACACCATATATTTT.

CDR3 region: CASRGQGAYNYGYTF. DNA for the CDR3: TGTGCCAGTAGGGGGCAGGGGGCCTATAACTATGGCTACACCTTC. This sequence joins TRBV27 and TRBJ1-2; 8 nucleotides align to TRBD1. The germline V gene has CDR1 MNHEY and CDR2 SMNVEV (reference sequence). V shed 9 bases and J 1 base; nucleotides not matched to a gene: 10. The CDR3 extends over 15 amino acids.

The chain is built from TRBV7-9 and TRBJ2-2; 9 bases are shared with TRBD2. The CDR3 sequence is 18 residues long. Trimming at V came to 2 bases and at J to 0 bases, leaving 7 bases not matched to a gene. Germline V CDR1 and CDR2: SEHNR, FQNEAQ (reference sequence). CDR3 amino acids: CASSLRGSGGSNTGELFF. The CDR3 DNA reads as TGTGCCAGCAGCTTAAGGGGTAGCGGGGGATCGAACACCGGGGAGCTGTTTTTT. Using reference TRBV7-9 and TRBJ2-2 for the parts outside the CDR3, the full variable domain is DTGVSQNPRHKITKRGQNVTFRCDPISEHNRLYWYRQTLGQGPEFLTYFQNEAQLEKSRLLSDRFSAERPKGSFSTLEIQRTEQGDSAMYLCASSLRGSGGSNTGELFFGEGSRLTVL.